What follows is one TCR beta chain and its context. The sample belongs to a study of blood T cell repertoires in COVID-19. Study overall: COVID-19 samples collected from the United States, Italy and Spain covered acute and convalescent phases. T cells, B-cell-depleted T cells, or PBMCs provided the cDNA or gDNA that served as material.

The protocol was immunoSEQ multiplex PCR, while the TCRdb copy is restricted to in-frame clones and leaves out a portion. The sample shows about 170,000 clones, approximately 89% of them seen only once. V lost 4 bases to trimming and J lost 5 bases, with 15 bases between them. The V gene's germline CDR1 is GTSNPN and CDR2 SVGIG (reference sequence). The length of the CDR3 is 14 residues. Participants reported their clinical history, and cohort assignment relied on those reports. The sequence was obtained from a woman under 30 who had recovered from COVID-19. The chain couples TRBV30 to TRBJ2-4; D may be TRBD2 (5 bases). The sample comprised PBMCs or T cells enriched from blood (not recorded which). The CDR3 spells CAWTPRGLENIQYF. CDR3 nucleotides: TGTGCCTGGACACCACGAGGGTTGGAAAACATTCAGTACTTC. The whole variable domain, filled in from reference TRBV30 and TRBJ2-4, reads SQTIHQWPATLVQPVGSPLSLECTVEGTSNPNLYWYRQAAGRGLQLLFYSVGIGQISSEVPQNLSASRPQDRQFILSSKKLLLSDSGFYLCAWTPRGLENIQYFGAGTRLSVL.